This is a list of T cell receptor beta chains from one sample in a study of T-cell memory formation after mild COVID-19. TCRdb reprocessed the 5' RACE reads with MiXCR, giving one entry per CDR3 protein. The data hold roughly 560,000 distinct CDR3 sequences, with 20% observed a single time. Sequenced sample: PBMCs or a T cell subset sorted from them (not recorded which). These TCRs come from an adult woman who had mild COVID-19 (a few samples of this study predate the infection). Cell type and time point are not known. Each CDR3 is given with its conserved first and last residue. D genes are given only for firm matches. Size values are once, few and many counts, or a class for expanded clones, and some rows have none.

V: TRBV7-8
J: TRBJ1-5
size: .
D: .
CDR3: CASSPDRPYSNQPQHF
DNA: TGTGCCAGCAGCCCCGACAGGCCTTATAGCAATCAGCCCCAGCATTTT

V: TRBV20-1
J: TRBJ2-7
size: few
D: .
CDR3: CSATSGASSYEQYF
DNA: TGCAGTGCCACAAGTGGGGCCAGCTCCTACGAGCAGTACTTC

V: TRBV6-5
J: TRBJ1-1
size: few
D: .
CDR3: CASSYSENTEAFF
DNA: TGTGCCAGCAGTTACAGCGAGAACACTGAAGCTTTCTTT

V: TRBV7-6
J: TRBJ2-2
size: few
D: TRBD2
CDR3: CASSHGLAGAYTGELFF
DNA: TGTGCCAGCAGCCATGGACTAGCGGGGGCCTACACCGGGGAGCTGTTTTTT

V: TRBV12-3/TRBV12-4
J: TRBJ1-2
size: .
D: TRBD1
CDR3: CASSAGQGRGYGYTF
DNA: TGTGCCAGCAGCGCTGGACAGGGTCGGGGCTATGGCTACACCTTC

V: TRBV24-1
J: TRBJ2-3
size: .
D: .
CDR3: CATRESRGHTDTQYF
DNA: TGTGCCACCAGGGAGTCGAGAGGGCACACAGATACGCAGTATTTT

V: TRBV7-6
J: TRBJ2-2
size: .
D: TRBD2
CDR3: CASSLGGSGSSMTGELFF
DNA: TGTGCCAGCAGCTTAGGGGGTAGCGGGAGTTCCATGACCGGGGAGCTGTTTTTT

V: TRBV30
J: TRBJ2-4
size: .
D: .
CDR3: CAWSSPGVPKNIQYF
DNA: TGTGCCTGGAGTTCCCCTGGGGTACCCAAAAACATTCAGTACTTC

V: TRBV6-2/TRBV6-3
J: TRBJ1-1
size: few
D: .
CDR3: CASSYQGPTEAFF
DNA: TGTGCCAGCAGTTACCAGGGACCCACTGAAGCTTTCTTT

V: TRBV20-1
J: TRBJ1-2
size: .
D: .
CDR3: CSASPGNYGYTF
DNA: TGCAGTGCTTCTCCAGGAAACTATGGCTACACCTTC

V: TRBV4-1
J: TRBJ2-7
size: few
D: .
CDR3: CASSQAGYSYEQYF
DNA: TGCGCCAGCAGCCAGGCGGGGTACTCCTACGAGCAGTACTTC

V: TRBV7-2
J: TRBJ2-1
size: .
D: .
CDR3: CASSLGYSYYNEQFF
DNA: TGTGCCAGCAGTCTTGGGTACTCTTACTACAATGAGCAGTTCTTC

V: TRBV7-2
J: TRBJ2-5
size: .
D: TRBD2
CDR3: CASSRGTSGEWETQYF
DNA: TGTGCCTCTTCGCGAGGGACTAGCGGAGAGTGGGAGACCCAGTACTTC

V: TRBV7-8
J: TRBJ2-7
size: few
D: TRBD2
CDR3: CASRWTSESYEQYF
DNA: TGTGCCAGCCGATGGACTAGCGAGTCTTACGAGCAGTACTTC

V: TRBV12-3/TRBV12-4
J: TRBJ1-1
size: many
D: .
CDR3: CAITGGRIKNTEAFF
DNA: TGTGCCATCACGGGGGGGCGGATCAAGAACACTGAAGCTTTCTTT

V: TRBV30
J: TRBJ2-2
size: few
D: .
CDR3: CAWMRGTGELFF
DNA: TGTGCCTGGATGAGGGGCACCGGGGAGCTGTTTTTT

V: TRBV5-1
J: TRBJ1-2
size: .
D: .
CDR3: CASSLPSHLGYTF
DNA: TGCGCCAGCAGCTTGCCGTCTCACTTAGGCTACACCTTC

V: TRBV29-1
J: TRBJ2-3
size: .
D: .
CDR3: CSVGMDTDTQYF
DNA: TGCAGCGTTGGGATGGACACAGATACGCAGTATTTT

V: TRBV27
J: TRBJ2-1
size: .
D: TRBD2
CDR3: CASDSGLAVYNEQFF
DNA: TGTGCCAGCGATAGCGGACTAGCGGTCTACAATGAGCAGTTCTTC

V: TRBV20-1
J: TRBJ2-3
size: .
D: TRBD2
CDR3: CSARAAGGADTQYF
DNA: TGCAGTGCTAGAGCTGCGGGGGGGGCAGATACGCAGTATTTT

V: TRBV4-1
J: TRBJ1-1
size: few
D: TRBD1
CDR3: CASSGNRGPSITEAFF
DNA: TGCGCCAGCAGCGGAAACAGGGGCCCCAGTATCACTGAAGCTTTCTTT

V: TRBV4-3
J: TRBJ2-1
size: .
D: .
CDR3: CASSQDPASRLNEQFF
DNA: TGCGCCAGCAGCCAAGATCCGGCGTCCCGACTTAATGAGCAGTTCTTC

V: TRBV29-1
J: TRBJ2-3
size: .
D: .
CDR3: CSVPRGSTQYF
DNA: TGCAGCGTTCCAAGAGGGTCGACGCAGTATTTT

V: TRBV5-1
J: TRBJ2-3
size: .
D: .
CDR3: CASNGGLLHGFTQYF
DNA: TGCGCCAGCAACGGAGGGCTACTCCACGGATTCACGCAGTATTTT

V: TRBV20-1
J: TRBJ1-5
size: .
D: .
CDR3: CSANRGGNSNQPQHF
DNA: TGCAGTGCTAACCGCGGGGGGAATAGCAATCAGCCCCAGCATTTT